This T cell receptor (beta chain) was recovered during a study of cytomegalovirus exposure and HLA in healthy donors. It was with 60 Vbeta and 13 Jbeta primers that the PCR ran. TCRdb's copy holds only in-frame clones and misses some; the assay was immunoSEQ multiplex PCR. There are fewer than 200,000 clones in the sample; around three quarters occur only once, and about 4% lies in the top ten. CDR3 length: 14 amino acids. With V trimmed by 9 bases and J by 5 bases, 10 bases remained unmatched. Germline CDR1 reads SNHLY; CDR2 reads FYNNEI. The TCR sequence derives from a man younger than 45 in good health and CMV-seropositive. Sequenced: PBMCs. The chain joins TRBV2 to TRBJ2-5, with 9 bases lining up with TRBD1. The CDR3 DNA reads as TGTGCCAGAGCAGTCCGGGACAGGGAGGAGACCCAGTACTTC. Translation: CARAVRDREETQYF.